One and the same sample provided the 27 T cell receptor beta chains below, sequenced in a study of T cell responses to AZD1222 COVID-19 vaccine. Repertoires were generated with immunoSEQ multiplex PCR, while TCRdb's copy carries only in-frame clones and drops some. The sample lists some 61,000 clones, roughly 87% occurring once. This specimen consisted of peripheral blood, obtained on day 0 of AZD1222 vaccination. Receptors originate from an adult in good health.

This clone was seen only once. V usage is TRBV6-1 and J usage is TRBJ2-2, with a tentative D call TRBD1 (5 bases). Trimming pared 2 bases from V and 1 base from J, leaving 11 bases between. Germline CDR1 reads MNHNS; CDR2 reads SASEGT. The length of the CDR3 is 16 residues. Here the CDR3 DNA reads TGTGCCAGCAGTGAATTTAGCAGGGTGAACACCGGGGAGCTGTTTTTT. Residues: CASSEFSRVNTGELFF.

CDR3 in amino acids: CASSRRDSEFSGNTIYF. Written as DNA, the CDR3 is TGTGCCAGCAGCCGGAGGGACAGTGAATTCTCTGGAAACACCATATATTTT. The rearrangement uses TRBV7-2 and TRBJ1-3, with TRBD1 matching over 7 bases. Germline-derived CDR1 and CDR2 are SGHTA and FQGNSA. V dropped 5 bases and J dropped 0; count of bases not matched to a gene: 10. The CDR3 runs 17 residues. Using reference TRBV7-2 and TRBJ1-3 for the parts outside the CDR3, the full variable domain is GAGVSQSPSNKVTEKGKDVELRCDPISGHTALYWYRQSLGQGLEFLIYFQGNSAPDKSGLPSDRFSAERTGGSVSTLTIQRTQQEDSAVYLCASSRRDSEFSGNTIYFGEGSWLTVV.

This chain joins TRBV7-3 and TRBJ2-1; D uncertain. Germline V gene data show CDR1 as SGHTA and CDR2 as FQGTGA. This CDR3 has 16 amino acids. V gave up 3 bases and J gave up 1 base, with 13 bases separating them. The CDR3, as DNA: TGTGCCAGCAGCTTGAGGTCGACCAAGTCCTACAATGAGCAGTTCTTC. This gives the protein CASSLRSTKSYNEQFF.

The V gene is TRBV18, the J gene TRBJ2-3; D is ambiguous. The CDR3 runs 16 residues. Germline-derived CDR1 and CDR2 are KGHSH and LQKENI. Trimming took 0 bases from V and 0 from J, leaving 10 bases between them. The CDR3, as DNA: TGTGCCAGCTCACCACCGGAGACCTATAGCACAGATACGCAGTATTTT. It specifies CASSPPETYSTDTQYF.

V and J are TRBV19 and TRBJ2-1; TRBD1 agrees at 9 bases. Losses at the gene ends were 3 bases for V and 1 base for J; bases not matched to a gene: 4. Per germline, CDR1 LNHDA and CDR2 SQIVND (reference sequence). This CDR3 has 16 amino acids. The CDR3 loop is CASSIQDRGSYNEQFF. CDR3 bases: TGTGCCAGTAGTATCCAGGACAGGGGTTCCTACAATGAGCAGTTCTTC.

The rearrangement links TRBV4-3 to TRBJ2-1; TRBD2 aligns across 9 bases. The CDR3 is made up of 17 amino acids. Germline assignment: CDR1 LGHNA and CDR2 YSLEER. The junction had 10 bases not matched to a gene; V was cut back by 4 bases and J by 3 bases. CDR3 sequence: CASSRTHSGGHYNEQFF. The CDR3 DNA reads as TGCGCCAGCAGCCGGACCCATAGCGGGGGCCACTACAATGAGCAGTTCTTC.

V and J are TRBV6-4 and TRBJ1-1; 7 bases line up with TRBD1. CDR1 and CDR2 (germline): MRHNA, SNTAGT. This CDR3 is 15 amino acids long. V dropped 3 bases and J dropped 0; count of bases not matched to a gene: 4. The CDR3 bases are TGTGCCAGCAGTGAAACGGGACAGATGAACACTGAAGCTTTCTTT. Translating it yields CASSETGQMNTEAFF.

The chain joins TRBV11-2 to TRBJ1-5; weak D call: TRBD1 (5 bases). Germline V gene data show CDR1 as SGHAT and CDR2 as FQNNGV. Trimming left V 1 base short and J 7 bases short, with 14 bases between. This CDR3 has 15 amino acids. CDR3 in amino acids: CASSLGPREQQPQHF. DNA for the CDR3: TGTGCCAGCAGCTTAGGGCCCAGGGAGCAACAGCCCCAGCATTTT.

This sequence joins TRBV27 and TRBJ2-2; D is unclear. Trimming shortened V by 2 bases and J by 3 bases, and 10 bases separated the two germline ends. This CDR3 has 15 amino acids. Germline CDR1 reads MNHEY; CDR2 reads SMNVEV (reference sequence). The CDR3 is CASSLMGPDTGELFF. The DNA for the CDR3 is TGTGCCAGCAGTTTAATGGGTCCGGACACCGGGGAGCTGTTTTTT.

This chain uses TRBV7-9 with TRBJ1-1; D not certain. The CDR3 is 14 residues long. V was cut by 6 bases and J by 3 bases, with 14 bases left in between. Germline V CDR1 and CDR2: SEHNR, FQNEAQ (reference sequence). The CDR3 DNA reads TGTGCCAGCAGTCTGGTGGGCCGCCACACTGAAGCTTTCTTT. Amino acid sequence: CASSLVGRHTEAFF. The whole variable domain, filled in from reference TRBV7-9 and TRBJ1-1, reads DTGVSQNPRHKITKRGQNVTFRCDPISEHNRLYWYRQTLGQGPEFLTYFQNEAQLEKSRLLSDRFSAERPKGSFSTLEIQRTEQGDSAMYLCASSLVGRHTEAFFGQGTRLTVV.

V and J are TRBV7-8 and TRBJ1-5; D call uncertain. The germline CDR1 and CDR2 sequences are SGHVS and FQNEAQ. The germline V and J ends were trimmed by 3 bases and 0 bases, with 18 bases remaining between them. The CDR3 has 18 amino acids. In DNA form, the CDR3 reads TGTGCCAGCAGCTTTTCGGGAAGAGCGGACGCTAGCAATCAGCCCCAGCATTTT. This codes for CASSFSGRADASNQPQHF.

The genes are TRBV27 and TRBJ2-2, with TRBD1 identical over 7 bases. V dropped 4 bases and J dropped 4; count of bases not matched to a gene: 6. The CDR3 is 15 amino acids. CDR1 is MNHEY and CDR2 is SMNVEV in the germline V gene (reference sequence). The CDR3 DNA reads as TGTGCCAGCAGTTCCCGACAGGGATCCACCGGGGAGCTGTTTTTT. This codes for CASSSRQGSTGELFF.

The gene calls are TRBV6-5 and TRBJ2-1, with TRBD2 identical over 9 bases. CDR1 is MNHEY and CDR2 is SVGAGI in the germline V gene. V was clipped by 6 bases and J by 2 bases; unmatched bases: 5. The length of the CDR3 is 15 residues. The CDR3 coding sequence is TGTGCCAGCAGAATTAGCGGGGGTACCTACAATGAGCAGTTCTTC. It is translated as CASRISGGTYNEQFF.

This clone was observed a single time. The V and J genes are TRBV3-1 (or the pseudogene TRBV3-2) and TRBJ2-7, with 14 bases aligning to TRBD2. This CDR3 has 17 amino acids. Per germline, CDR1 LGHDT and CDR2 YNNKEL (reference sequence). J gave up 4 bases and V 0 bases, and 5 bases lay outside the gene matches. CDR3 sequence (DNA): TGTGCCAGCAGCCAAGATCAGGGACTAGCGGGAGAGTACGAGCAGTACTTC. Translating it yields CASSQDQGLAGEYEQYF.

The chain couples TRBV5-6 to TRBJ1-5; D perhaps matches TRBD1 (6 bases). V was cut by 4 bases and J by 2 bases, with 10 bases left in between. Germline CDR1 is SGHDT and CDR2 is YYEEEE. This CDR3 spans 14 amino acids. The CDR3 region has the DNA TGTGCCAGCAGCCAGGGGTGGGGCAATCAGCCCCAGCATTTT. It is translated as CASSQGWGNQPQHF.

V and J are TRBV4-1 and TRBJ1-4; D perhaps matches TRBD1 (6 bases). The CDR3 extends over 15 amino acids. Germline CDR1 and CDR2: MGHRA and YSYEKL. Deletions cut 4 bases from V and 11 bases from J, with 20 bases between. CDR3 residues: CASSRTTGRDTKLFF. Here the CDR3 DNA reads TGCGCCAGCAGCCGAACCACAGGGAGGGACACGAAACTGTTTTTT.

The chain is built from TRBV10-3 and TRBJ1-1; D gene ambiguous. Germline V CDR1 and CDR2: ENHRY, SYGVKD. V shed 4 bases and J shed 1 base, with 7 bases lying between them. This CDR3 spans 13 amino acids. This CDR3 is CAISAKANTEAFF. The CDR3 DNA reads TGTGCCATCAGTGCGAAGGCGAACACTGAAGCTTTCTTT.

The chain joins TRBV7-8 to TRBJ2-3, with TRBD2 identical over 13 bases. V shed 6 bases and J 12 bases; nucleotides not matched to a gene: 6. Germline V CDR1 and CDR2: SGHVS, FQNEAQ. The CDR3 sequence is 13 residues long. The CDR3 bases are TGTGCCAGCAGGGCCGGGACTAGCGGGGTTCAGTATTTT. Translation: CASRAGTSGVQYF.

The CDR3 loop is CASSPPGVGSPLHF. As DNA, the CDR3 is TGCGCCAGCAGCCCCCCCGGGGTGGGATCACCCCTCCACTTT. V gene TRBV4-1 combines with J gene TRBJ1-6; D call uncertain. Germline V CDR1 and CDR2: MGHRA, YSYEKL. The length of the CDR3 is 14 residues. V lost 4 bases and J lost 10, with 14 bases in between.

A few counts support this clone. This chain connects TRBV4-3 to TRBJ2-4; D call uncertain. CDR3 size: 16 residues. Germline V gene sequence: CDR1 LGHNA, CDR2 YSLEER. The V end lost 0 bases, the J end lost 1 base, and 10 bases lay between the germline ends. The CDR3 region is CASSQDIEGAKNIQYF. In DNA form, the CDR3 reads TGCGCCAGCAGCCAAGATATCGAAGGGGCCAAAAACATTCAGTACTTC.

The rearrangement links TRBV15 to TRBJ1-4; TRBD1 matches at 8 bases. The CDR3 extends over 15 amino acids. Germline CDR1 LNHNV, CDR2 YYDKDF (reference sequence). V was clipped by 1 base and J by 6 bases; unmatched bases: 4. The DNA of the CDR3 is TGTGCCACCAGCAGAGGGGACAGGTCCCATGAAAAACTGTTTTTT. Its protein is CATSRGDRSHEKLFF.

The chain joins TRBV7-9 to TRBJ1-2; 8 bases map to TRBD1. V lost 5 bases, J lost 8 bases, and 13 bases stayed unmatched. The V gene's germline CDR1 is SEHNR and CDR2 FQNEAQ (reference sequence). The CDR3 loop spans 15 amino acids. CDR3 residues: CASSVDGQGRDGYTF. The CDR3 nucleotides are TGTGCCAGCAGCGTAGACGGACAGGGAAGGGACGGCTACACCTTC. Combining the CDR3 with reference TRBV7-9 and TRBJ1-2 gives the whole variable domain DTGVSQNPRHKITKRGQNVTFRCDPISEHNRLYWYRQTLGQGPEFLTYFQNEAQLEKSRLLSDRFSAERPKGSFSTLEIQRTEQGDSAMYLCASSVDGQGRDGYTFGSGTRLTVV.

The chain carries TRBV20-1 and TRBJ1-2; possibly TRBD1 for D (6 bases). CDR1 is DFQATT, CDR2 SNEGSKA, per germline (reference sequence). Trimming cost V 3 bases and J 3 bases, with 20 bases left between them. The CDR3 totals 16 residues. The CDR3 DNA sequence: TGCAGTGCTAGTGCCCTTTTCTACAGGGAGGACTATGGCTACACCTTC. This encodes CSASALFYREDYGYTF.

The rearrangement links TRBV5-8 to TRBJ1-6; no clear D gene. CDR1 is SGHTS, CDR2 YDEGEE, per germline. The CDR3 sequence is 13 residues long. Trimming left V 4 bases short and J 10 bases short, with 12 bases between. CDR3 nucleotide sequence: TGTGCCAGCAGCCTGGGTCCCGCGTCACCCCTCCACTTT. Protein sequence: CASSLGPASPLHF. Variable domain in full (rest from reference TRBV5-8 and TRBJ1-6): EAGVTQSPTHLIKTRGQQATLRCSPISGHTSVYWYQQALGLGLQFLLWYDEGEERNRGNFPPRFSGRQFPNYSSELNVNALELEDSALYLCASSLGPASPLHFGNGTRLTVT.

The rearrangement uses TRBV5-1 and TRBJ1-1, with D perhaps matching TRBD1 (5 bases). CDR1 is SGHRS, CDR2 YFSETQ, per germline. The CDR3 runs to 13 residues. Trimming shortened V by 2 bases and J by 1 base, and 6 bases separated the two germline ends. Here the CDR3 reads CASSLTGNTEAFF. CDR3 sequence (DNA): TGCGCCAGCAGCTTAACAGGGAACACTGAAGCTTTCTTT.

This chain uses TRBV28 with TRBJ1-4, with D unresolved. CDR1 MDHEN and CDR2 SYDVKM come from the germline V gene. Trimming took 5 bases from V and 8 from J, leaving 12 bases between them. This CDR3 contains 13 residues. The CDR3 reads CASSVGPWEKLFF. In DNA, the CDR3 is TGTGCCAGCAGTGTGGGTCCGTGGGAAAAACTGTTTTTT.

V usage is TRBV4-2 and J usage is TRBJ1-4, with 10 positions matching TRBD1. V shed 4 bases, J shed 7 bases, and the junction held 12 bases outside the gene matches. Germline loops: CDR1 LGHNA, CDR2 YNFKEQ. CDR3 length: 17 amino acids. In nucleotides, the CDR3 is TGTGCCAGCAGCCCAGAGGGGGGACAGGGGAGAAGTGAAAAACTGTTTTTT. It codes for CASSPEGGQGRSEKLFF.